The 15 T cell receptor beta chains in this list originate from one sample, sequenced in a study of CD8+ T cells in alopecia areata. RNA extraction was followed by reverse transcription into cDNA, which acted as the sequencing template. This table comes from immunoSEQ multiplex PCR, and its TCRdb copy is limited to in-frame clones, with some not included. Among around 150,000 clones listed, 50% to 70% were seen once. Sample treatment: oral pan-JAK inhibitor, 5-10 mg twice daily. The sequences come from CD4+ T cells sorted from blood, collected at week 4, from a patient treated with tofacitinib. The origin of the receptors is a human donor with alopecia areata.

This clone turned up a few times. One end of the junction does not line up with germline, which may come from a read error. The CDR3 reads CASSSTPAGTVAF. CDR3 DNA sequence: TGTGCCAGCAGCTCCACCCCCGCCGGGACAGTCGCGTTT. V is TRBV7-2 and J is TRBJ1-5; 7 bases are shared with TRBD1. From germline, CDR1 is SGHTA and CDR2 FQGNSA. The CDR3 sequence is 13 residues long. The full variable domain, in which reference TRBV7-2 and TRBJ1-5 provide the parts outside the CDR3, is GAGVSQSPSNKVTEKGKDVELRCDPISGHTALYWYRQSLGQGLEFLIYFQGNSAPDKSGLPSDRFSAERTGGSVSTLTIQRTQQEDSAVYLCASSSTPAGTVAFGDGTRLSIL.

The J gene is TRBJ2-7, the V gene TRBV7-9, with D unresolved. Germline V gives CDR1 SEHNR, CDR2 FQNEAQ (reference sequence). This CDR3 has 13 residues. The germline V and J ends were trimmed by 6 bases and 3 bases, with 12 bases remaining between them. The DNA for the CDR3 is TGTGCCAGCAGTAACCCGGACGTCTACGAGCAGTACTTC. It encodes CASSNPDVYEQYF.

The rearrangement joins TRBV4-3 to TRBJ2-3, with 7 nucleotides matching TRBD2. The CDR3 is 19 residues long. Per the germline V gene, CDR1 is LGHNA and CDR2 is YSLEER. Germline trimming cut 2 bases from V and 5 bases from J; bases unmatched to any gene: 19. CDR3: CASSQHERVGGGLGDTQYF. CDR3 in DNA: TGCGCCAGCAGCCAACATGAGCGTGTTGGGGGGGGACTTGGAGATACGCAGTATTTT.

The chain couples TRBV4-1 to TRBJ2-5; D unclear. This CDR3 spans 15 amino acids. The V end lost 0 bases, the J end lost 7 bases, and 15 bases lay between the germline ends. Germline V gene data show CDR1 as MGHRA and CDR2 as YSYEKL. DNA for the CDR3: TGCGCCAGCAGCCAAGATCTGGGCCTATCTAGGACCCAGTACTTC. Its translation: CASSQDLGLSRTQYF.

This rearrangement joins TRBV13 to TRBJ2-1, with a possible D match to TRBD1 (6 bases). Germline CDR1 is PRHDT and CDR2 is FYEKMQ (reference sequence). CDR3 size: 15 residues. With 2 bases removed from V and 4 bases from J, the gap between germline ends came to 12 bases. The CDR3: CASSLQGSPYNEQFF. The CDR3 nucleotides read TGTGCCAGCAGCTTACAGGGGTCCCCGTACAATGAGCAGTTCTTC.

This chain links TRBV29-1 with TRBJ2-7, with D uncertain. V lost 5 bases and J 5 bases, leaving 19 bases between the germline ends. The CDR3 is made up of 14 amino acids. CDR1 and CDR2 from the germline V gene are SQVTM and ANQGSEA. The CDR3, as DNA: TGCAGCGTTCTAGACTTCCGGGCTGCCGACGAGCAGTACTTC. Its protein is CSVLDFRAADEQYF.

The V call is TRBV12-5, the J call TRBJ2-3, with TRBD2 as a possible D gene (6 bases). The CDR3 length is 14 residues. V gave up 3 bases and J gave up 5 bases, with 12 bases separating them. Germline assignment: CDR1 LGHNT and CDR2 FRNRAP. CDR3: CASGFGGSGDTQYF. The CDR3, as DNA: TGTGCTAGTGGTTTTGGGGGGTCGGGAGATACGCAGTATTTT.

The chain recombines TRBV9 with TRBJ2-5; D unclear. Per germline, CDR1 SGDLS and CDR2 YYNGEE. V was trimmed by 4 bases and J by 2 bases, leaving 15 bases between them. The CDR3 consists of 15 residues. The CDR3 bases are TGTGCCAGCAGCCCTCGGAATAGTCGGCAAGAGACCCAGTACTTC. Translation gives CASSPRNSRQETQYF.

This chain joins TRBV5-6 and TRBJ1-6, with D tentatively TRBD1 (5 bases). Trimming took 7 bases from V and 9 from J, leaving 14 bases between them. CDR1 is SGHDT and CDR2 is YYEEEE in the germline V gene. The CDR3 loop spans 13 amino acids. The CDR3, as DNA: TGTGCCAGCGCCCGGTGGGGGATTTCACCCCTCCACTTT. As protein: CASARWGISPLHF.

The rearrangement uses TRBV9 and TRBJ1-2; D gene uncertain. Trimming shortened V by 0 bases and J by 2 bases, and 8 bases separated the two germline ends. The CDR3 loop spans 14 amino acids. Germline V gene sequence: CDR1 SGDLS, CDR2 YYNGEE. CDR3 protein: CASSVGSQNYGYTF. In nucleotides, the CDR3 is TGTGCCAGCAGCGTAGGGTCCCAGAACTATGGCTACACCTTC.

The V call is TRBV29-1, the J call TRBJ1-2; D is possibly TRBD1 (6 bases). The CDR3 loop spans 13 amino acids. Trimming left V 7 bases short and J 8 bases short, with 20 bases between. In germline, CDR1 is SQVTM, CDR2 ANQGSEA. Here the CDR3 reads CSARLGGGFGYTF. CDR3 DNA sequence: TGCAGCGCCCGGTTGGGGGGCGGATTCGGCTACACCTTC.

The rearrangement uses TRBV29-1 and TRBJ1-1; D may be TRBD1 (6 bases). Germline V CDR1 and CDR2: SQVTM, ANQGSEA. Trimming stripped 7 bases from V and 2 bases from J, with 8 bases between. There are 11 residues in the CDR3. Here the CDR3 reads CSGTVNTEAFF. CDR3 nucleotide sequence: TGCAGCGGGACAGTTAACACTGAAGCTTTCTTT.

The CDR3 reads CASSSGGTGYYEQYF. The CDR3 nucleotides read TGTGCCAGCAGCTCCGGGGGCACAGGATACTACGAGCAGTACTTC. This rearrangement joins TRBV7-2 to TRBJ2-7, with D perhaps being TRBD1 or TRBD2 (6 bases each). Per germline, CDR1 SGHTA and CDR2 FQGNSA. CDR3 length: 15 residues. V shed 4 bases and J shed 3 bases, with 16 bases lying between them.

This clone came up a few times. This chain links TRBV10-2 with TRBJ2-2, with TRBD2 matching 9 bases. Germline CDR1 WSHSY, CDR2 SAAADI. The CDR3 runs 13 residues. V shed 6 bases, J shed 8 bases, and the junction held 4 bases outside the gene matches. In DNA form, the CDR3 reads TGCGCCAGCAGAGGGACTAGCAGTGGGGAGCTGTTTTTT. Translated: CASRGTSSGELFF.

The V gene is TRBV30, the J gene TRBJ1-1, with TRBD1 identical over 8 bases. The ends lost 3 bases at V and 7 bases at J; junction bases unmatched: 4. This CDR3 comprises 12 residues. From germline, CDR1 is GTSNPN and CDR2 SVGIG (reference sequence). The CDR3 loop is CAWRTGVREAFF. CDR3 in DNA: TGTGCCTGGAGGACAGGGGTGCGTGAAGCTTTCTTT.